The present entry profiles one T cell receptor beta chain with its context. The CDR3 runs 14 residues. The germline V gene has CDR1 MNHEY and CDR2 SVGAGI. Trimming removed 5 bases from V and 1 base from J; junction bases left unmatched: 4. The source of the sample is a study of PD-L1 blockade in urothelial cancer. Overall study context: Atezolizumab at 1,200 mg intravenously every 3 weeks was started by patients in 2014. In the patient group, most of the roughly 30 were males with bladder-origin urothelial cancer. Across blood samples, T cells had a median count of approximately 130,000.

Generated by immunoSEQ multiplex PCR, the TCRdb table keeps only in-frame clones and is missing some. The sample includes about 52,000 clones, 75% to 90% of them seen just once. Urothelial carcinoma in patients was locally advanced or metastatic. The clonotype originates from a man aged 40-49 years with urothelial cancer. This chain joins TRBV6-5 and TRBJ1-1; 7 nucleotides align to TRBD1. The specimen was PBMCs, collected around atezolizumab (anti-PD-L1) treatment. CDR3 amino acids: CASSRDRRNTEAFF. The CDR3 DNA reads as TGTGCCAGCAGTCGGGACAGAAGGAACACTGAAGCTTTCTTT.